The clone carrying this TCR beta chain was counted at least ten times. Amplification of the TCR beta CDR3 (from genomic DNA) was done by two-round multiplex PCR. First-round PCR employed TRBV- and TRBJ-specific primers for each gene. Via MiXCR, TCRdb re-called the multiplex PCR reads, giving one row per CDR3 protein. Here the sample spans fewer than 65,000 distinct CDR3 sequences, around a third being singletons. These data come from a study of prognosis after radiotherapy for stage I lung cancer. Study in general: In this cohort, every patient with non-small cell lung cancer was regarded as medically inoperable. Patients in the cohort never received concurrent therapy with stereotactic body radiotherapy.

Germline V gene lookup returns CDR1 GTSNPN and CDR2 SVGIG (reference sequence). V was trimmed by 5 bases and J by 2 bases, leaving 10 bases between them. CDR3 length: 12 amino acids. The authors drew around 6.2 milliliters of peripheral blood at each of two time points. The chain combines TRBV30 with TRBJ2-7; a possible D gene is TRBD2 (5 bases). The sequence was collected from a donor over 45 with non-small cell lung cancer. The input for sequencing was PBMCs, taken before or after stereotactic body radiation therapy (not recorded which). CDR3 nucleotide sequence: TGTGCCTGGTCCCCCGGGACCTACGAGCAGTACTTC. Amino acids: CAWSPGTYEQYF.